This TCR beta chain was identified during a study of tumor-infiltrating lymphocytes in localized non-small cell lung cancer. Whole-study results and caveats: IM1 and IM2 tumors showed no difference in T-cell fraction. Not all patients were TCR sequenced, owing to tissue quantity.

On this clone itself: The antigen is unknown.

Repertoires were generated with immunoSEQ multiplex PCR, while TCRdb's copy carries only in-frame clones and drops some. The sample gives more than 7,000 clones, 60% to 70% of which show up once; roughly 9.9% is in the top ten. The receptor comes from a human donor with non-small cell lung cancer. Sequenced input: uninvolved lung tissue not adjacent to the tumor.

The chain's CDR3 is CASSFRQGHTGELFF. In DNA form, the CDR3 reads TGTGCCAGCAGTTTCCGACAGGGCCACACCGGGGAGCTGTTTTTT. The gene calls are TRBV28 and TRBJ2-2; 7 nucleotides match TRBD1. Germline-derived CDR1 and CDR2 are MDHEN and SYDVKM. Losses at the gene ends were 3 bases for V and 3 bases for J; bases not matched to a gene: 4. The CDR3 runs to 15 residues. Together with reference TRBV28 and TRBJ2-2, the CDR3 gives the full variable domain: DVKVTQSSRYLVKRTGEKVFLECVQDMDHENMFWYRQDPGLGLRLIYFSYDVKMKEKGDIPEGYSVSREKKERFSLILESASTNQTSMYLCASSFRQGHTGELFFGEGSRLTVL.